This T cell receptor (beta chain) was profiled in a study of blood T cells in healthy people across ages (dated by TCRdb to the mid-2010s). At the level of the whole study: In model experiments, roughly one uniquely barcoded TCR beta cDNA molecule per two T cells was captured by template switching. For two donors (one aged 18 to 30 and one aged 80 or older), the study analyzed two additional independent replicas of 1 million unique cDNA reads from the same blood draw. Donors were grouped into four age groups: young (average about 15 years), middle-aged (around 39), aged (62) and long-lived (roughly 80). To track age-related changes in TCR beta repertoire diversity, the study relied on deep sequencing normalized with unique cDNA molecular identifiers.

The donors were 40 or so Caucasian individuals from Russia, aged roughly 6 to 100 years, who were systemically healthy. Each donor gave about 9.7 milliliters of peripheral blood, drawn into EDTA-treated Vacutainer tubes. Ficoll-Paque density-gradient centrifugation was used to isolate PBMCs, with at least 6.5 million per sample. Trizol reagent was used to extract total RNA from the PBMCs, yielding at least 5.5 micrograms per sample. The percentages of naive CD45RAhigh/CD27high T cells were determined by flow cytometry on a PBMC aliquot from every donor. Overall results and qualifications from the work: Observed TCR beta diversity per million T cells fell roughly linearly with age, and a significant reduction was already apparent by age around 40. The percentage of naive T cells measured by flow cytometry correlated strongly with observed TCR beta diversity. Total diversity estimates from one million sequenced T cells were considered lower bounds and underestimates. Compared with the aged group, more naive CD4+ T cells, fewer expanded clones and increased TCR diversity were shown by the long-lived group, suggesting age selection. Conclusive comparison of naive and antigen-experienced compartments was prevented by the profiling of bulk unsorted PBMCs. Because the CMV infection status of the donors was unknown, age-related changes in expanded clonotypes may potentially have been confounded.

This clonotype was seen only a few times. Its antigen is currently not known. Base quality data are lacking; no much larger clone is found one base away. Library preparation was by 5' RACE. Sequencing used an Illumina HiSeq 2500. A second roughly 6 to 12 cycle PCR used a sample-barcoded 5' primer and a J-beta primer mix. A unique molecular identifier was introduced onto each TCR beta cDNA molecule by a template-switch 5' adaptor carrying 12 random nucleotides. Each sample yielded at least 3 million CDR3-containing paired-end reads. The Mint cDNA synthesis kit, primed by a TRBC-specific oligonucleotide, was used to synthesize first-strand cDNA from all RNA. Following uracil-DNA glycosylase treatment, a first 18-cycle PCR with universal primers M1SS and BC2_uni_R was performed on all cDNA. Per the source publication's procedure: For normalization, 1 million high-quality reads were randomly selected from each sample, with every read carrying a distinct molecular identifier. Reads sharing molecular identifiers were discarded rather than binned into consensus sequences. CDR3 identification, clonotype clustering and error correction used MiTCR with a Q25 quality threshold and the strictest error-elimination algorithm. A nonparametric unseen species model using Euler transformation provided a lower-bound estimate of total TCR beta diversity. TCRdb cleaned the public reads at Q25 with fastp, built clones with MiXCR and kept in-frame beta chains. A single entry per CDR3 protein holds the most common genes and DNA from its merged rows. The V and J calls come from TCRdb's annotation, not from the publication. Present in this sample are 540,000 or so distinct CDR3 sequences, nearly 25% of which were seen just once. Jointly, the top ten make up roughly 9.4% of the sample.

This sample was also put to use in a study of T cells of mothers and their children. As the second paper documents: Nine systemically healthy Caucasian individuals, comprising three mothers and their six children, were included as donors. cDNA synthesis used all of the extracted RNA, with about 1.5 ug of RNA in each 15 ul reaction. In the second PCR, the M1S primer introduced both the sample barcodes and 2-4 random nucleotides. Each mother yielded over 9 million TCR beta CDR3 reads and each child about 3 million reads. Thymic selection shapes the output of TCR recombination in a similar way in related and unrelated pairs, and inherited differences have a minor effect. Normalized repertoire overlap in related mother-child pairs was always slightly higher than in unrelated mother-child pairs, but the difference was never significant. No persistent microchimeric T cell clones were detected, at a sensitivity of around 97 clones per million clonotypes. Deep NGS was used in the study to compare the TCR beta repertoires of mothers and children and to look for features that separate related mother-child pairs from unrelated individuals. The mean age was around 42 +/- 4 years for the mothers and approximately 11 +/- 4 years for the children. After adapters were ligated using NEBNext reagents, the libraries underwent 100+100 nt paired-end sequencing on an Illumina HiSeq 2000. Mother and child libraries were prepared a month apart and sequenced in separate runs to prevent cross-contamination. For each donor, between roughly 500,000 and 2,200,000 distinct TCR beta clonotypes were identified. Naive TCR beta clonotypes were estimated from low-frequency clonotypes matched to each donor's FACS-determined naive share, without sorting.

The sample consisted of blood. This clonotype was obtained from a boy aged 5-17 years in good health.

The bases are TGTGCCAGCAGCCAAGCCGCCGGGACAGGGACCTACGAGCAGTACTTC. It codes for CASSQAAGTGTYEQYF. The V and J genes are TRBV4-2 and TRBJ2-5; 9 of the junction bases match TRBD1. The DNA end lines up better with TRBJ2-7; the J call may be wrong. For CDR1 and CDR2, the germline V gene lists LGHNA and YNFKEQ. There are 16 amino acids in the CDR3, from cysteine to phenylalanine inclusive. Only CDR3 DNA is held: 48 bases, read in frame from base 1.